This T cell receptor (beta chain) was captured in a study of shared clonotypes between healthy human individuals (dated by TCRdb to 2018 to 2020). Notes on the research overall: The cohort comprised a couple of women and a few men aged 18 to 49 years. For each donor, three plates each were used for CD4 naive and CD4 memory, two plates were used for CD8 naive, and one plate was used for CD8 memory. To estimate repertoire size and how much clonotypes are shared between individuals, the study performed deep sequencing of blood TCR repertoires from 4 to 6 healthy adults. To increase sequencing depth and limit assay-specific biases, different laboratories used diverse techniques to prepare libraries and sequence TCR repertoires. Each donor's leukapheresis produced roughly between about 0.9 and 9.5 billion PBMCs.

Using the deep immunoSEQ assay, TCR CDR3 regions were amplified from genomic DNA by multiplex PCR. Genomic DNA extracted from each cell subset was distributed evenly over all wells of several immunoSEQ 96-well plates, and each plate served as one replicate. Each replicate PCR for sorted subsets received around 0.2 ug genomic DNA, equal to 28,000 or so T cell genomes. Purified libraries were measured with a Qubit 3.0 fluorometer, size-checked on a Bioanalyzer 2100, and measured again with the KAPA Library Quantification kit. Every immunoSEQ 96-well plate was sequenced on a dedicated single-read 150-cycle Illumina NextSeq 550 flow cell. From the authors' description of their analysis: Because the immunoSEQ output held only junctional sequences and lacked quality scores, the filtering could not match the filtering applied to full-length reads. To assign V/J genes and CDR3, sequences were annotated using PyIR, a Python wrapper for IgBLAST v1.9, with IMGT germline references. Reads with weak V/J assignments (E-value above 1e-6), missing CDR3, stop codons, out-of-frame junctions, or ambiguous translated residues were removed. V3J clonotypes were defined by identical inferred V gene, J gene, and CDR3 amino acid sequence. The percentage overlap between two repertoires was calculated by dividing the number of shared unique clonotypes by the size of the smaller repertoire. Richness of each repertoire was evaluated using RTK rarefaction, the Chao1 estimator, and Recon v2.1 estimates of unobserved clonotypes. Generation probabilities were computed with OLGA for all TCRbeta clonotypes obtained by the gDNA method from four donors. TCRdb stores this immuneACCESS table with in-frame sequences only. Part of the clones is absent; in the studies checked, under half of the shortfall reflects unresolved V genes, and no reason is known for the rest. V, J and clone size are taken as reported in that table, and D and trimming were inferred from the DNA itself. Within this sample are under 1,900,000 clones, with just under 99% of them counted one time only. The ten largest clones capture around 0.33% of the sample.

Comments on this clone: Its specific antigen is unknown. Per-base qualities were not stored, and no clone one base away is much larger.

CDR1 MNHNS and CDR2 SASEGT are derived from the germline V gene. Taken from cysteine to phenylalanine, the CDR3 has 14 residues. CDR3 DNA only is kept here, 42 bases in frame from base 1. V is cut back by 6 bases and J by 5 bases, with 7 bases in the junction unmatched. Donors were healthy HIV-negative adults with no recently reported acute infections or vaccinations. Only Caucasian adults living in Nashville, Tennessee, USA were represented among the donors. CD4+ T cells were enriched by magnetic negative selection; naive cells were then positively selected on CD45RA, and the negative fraction formed the memory subset. After blood collection by leukapheresis, PBMCs were isolated using Ficoll-Histopaque density gradient centrifugation and then cryopreserved in the vapor phase of liquid nitrogen. Analytical flow cytometry was used to check the purity and quantity of each magnetically sorted T cell population. From each sorted fraction, genomic DNA was isolated and quantified by UV absorbance on a Nanodrop 2000c.

General findings and caveats noted by the study authors: The small number of donors limited the genetic and exposure-history diversity represented. Clonotypes shared by all four sorted-subset donors showed higher generation probabilities than non-shared clonotypes. When a few donors were compared, the shared fraction of clonotypes was roughly 5% for naive CD4, roughly 3.3% for naive CD8, roughly 2.3% for memory CD4, and 0.35% to 0.4% for memory CD8. Sampling was limited to blood, and TCR repertoires in tissue likely differ from TCR repertoires in blood. Naive subsets generally had larger estimated clonotype richness than memory subsets. Pairwise subsampling indicated that sequencing depth was expected to affect the degree of clonotype sharing among donors. Rarefaction of sorted-subset datasets indicated incomplete sequencing despite the large sequencing depth.

The V and J segments used are TRBV6-1 and TRBJ2-7; TRBD1 agrees with 10 junctional bases. This clonotype was obtained from a man aged 30 to 39 in good health. The sequenced sample consisted of naive CD4+ T cells sorted from blood. The cell subset or site label of this sample denotes: CD45RA+ positively selected. The nucleotide sequence is given as TGTGCCAGCAGCCCTCGGGACAGGGGCGACGAGCAGTACTTC. This is translated as CASSPRDRGDEQYF.